The present T cell receptor (beta chain) was sequenced within a study of blood T cell repertoires in COVID-19. Study at large: Sample material is recorded as cDNA or gDNA derived from T cells, B-cell-depleted T cells, or PBMCs.

Authors' methods: Reference gene primer amplification yielded estimated nucleated cell counts. Generated by immunoSEQ multiplex PCR, the TCRdb table keeps only in-frame clones and is missing some. D and trimming were read from the DNA, whereas the V and J calls and clone size are those reported in that table. Here the sample spans more than 95,000 clones, roughly 87% being singletons. The CDR3 totals 12 residues. The germline gives CDR1 LGHDT, CDR2 YNNKEL (reference sequence). Trimming left V 6 bases short and J 6 bases short, with 12 bases between. Sequenced: peripheral blood. The rearrangement links TRBV3-1 (or the pseudogene TRBV3-2) to TRBJ2-7; possibly TRBD1 for D (5 bases). The TCR comes from a human donor in a cohort sampled during active COVID-19. The DNA of the CDR3 is TGTGCCAGCAGGGGAACAGGATTCGAGCAGTACTTC. Protein: CASRGTGFEQYF.